These T cell receptor beta chains were read from a single sample in a study of OX40 agonist ivuxolimab in advanced cancers. The table came from immunoSEQ multiplex PCR; TCRdb's copy has only in-frame clones and leaves some out. The sample holds roughly 64,000 clones, roughly nine tenths seen once. Source: CD4+ or CD8+ T cells sorted from blood, taken in a trial of the OX40 agonist ivuxolimab. These receptors were obtained from an adult with an advanced solid tumor such as melanoma, head and neck, liver or kidney cancer. The CDR3 runs from the conserved cysteine through the conserved F or W. D genes are given only for firm matches. Expanded clones get a size class; other rows say once, few or many, or leave the size out.

TRBJ1-4 | NA | NA | TRBV28 | CASKRRASEKLFF | TGTGCCAGCAAAAGGAGGGCCTCTGAAAAACTGTTTTTT
TRBJ1-4 | NA | NA | TRBV25-1 | CASSDLGGKEKLFF | TGTGCCAGCAGTGATTTGGGGGGAAAGGAAAAACTGTTTTTT
TRBJ2-5 | TRBD2 | NA | TRBV5-4 | CASSGGGWGGETQYF | TGTGCCAGCAGCGGAGGAGGATGGGGGGGAGAGACCCAGTACTTC
TRBJ1-2 | NA | NA | TRBV27 | CASSLRGARGYGYTF | TGTGCCAGCAGTTTGCGGGGGGCCCGAGGCTATGGCTACACCTTC
TRBJ1-1 | NA | NA | TRBV30 | CAWNWREEAFF | TGTGCCTGGAATTGGAGGGAGGAAGCTTTCTTT
TRBJ2-7 | TRBD2 | NA | TRBV29-1 | CSAAGTSGMSSYEQYF | TGCAGCGCCGCGGGGACTAGCGGGATGAGCTCCTACGAGCAGTACTTC
TRBJ2-1 | NA | NA | TRBV9 | CASSVGASTPGGEQFF | TGTGCCAGCAGCGTAGGGGCGAGCACCCCTGGAGGGGAGCAGTTCTTC
TRBJ1-4 | TRBD1 | NA | TRBV7-9 | CASSYGQGVGEKLFF | TGTGCCAGCAGCTACGGACAGGGAGTAGGTGAAAAACTGTTTTTT
TRBJ2-3 | TRBD2 | NA | TRBV9 | CASSEGLAALRGTDTQYF | TGTGCCAGCAGCGAGGGACTAGCGGCTCTAAGGGGCACAGATACGCAGTATTTT
TRBJ1-1 | NA | NA | TRBV27 | CASSFLSDGTEAFF | TGTGCCAGCAGTTTCTTGTCAGACGGGACTGAAGCTTTCTTT
TRBJ2-5 | TRBD1 | once | TRBV28 | CASGGTQYF | TGTGCCTCAGGGGGGACCCAGTACTTC
TRBJ1-1 | NA | few | TRBV30 | CAWRVPGTMNTEAFF | TGTGCCTGGAGGGTACCAGGAACTATGAACACTGAAGCTTTCTTT
TRBJ1-2 | NA | NA | TRBV27 | CASKAQGQDGYTF | TGTGCCAGCAAAGCCCAGGGTCAGGATGGCTACACCTTC
TRBJ1-2 | NA | few | TRBV29-1 | CSVESQGGSNYGYTF | TGCAGCGTTGAATCGCAGGGCGGCTCTAACTATGGCTACACCTTC
TRBJ2-5 | TRBD1 | NA | TRBV28 | CASSRTGGWQETQYF | TGTGCCAGCAGCCGGACAGGGGGTTGGCAAGAGACCCAGTACTTC
TRBJ2-7 | TRBD1 | once | TRBV29-1 | CSVMGQLSYEQYF | TGCAGCGTTATGGGACAGCTCTCCTACGAGCAGTACTTC
TRBJ1-3 | NA | few | TRBV7-9 | CASSPQALSAGNTIYF | TGTGCCAGCAGTCCCCAGGCACTGAGCGCTGGAAACACCATATATTTT
TRBJ2-1 | TRBD2 | NA | TRBV5-1 | CASTSLAGEEDEQFF | TGCGCCAGCACCTCCTTAGCGGGAGAAGAGGATGAGCAGTTCTTC
TRBJ2-1 | TRBD2 | NA | TRBV27 | CASSLVLAGVEQFF | TGTGCCAGCAGTTTAGTACTAGCGGGAGTTGAGCAGTTCTTC
TRBJ2-5 | TRBD2 | NA | TRBV5-4 | CASSMGLAGPLQETQYF | TGTGCCAGCAGCATGGGACTAGCGGGACCCCTGCAAGAGACCCAGTACTTC
TRBJ2-7 | TRBD1 | NA | TRBV11-2 | CASSLVDRGPYEQYF | TGTGCCAGCAGCTTAGTTGACAGGGGGCCTTACGAGCAGTACTTC
TRBJ1-1 | NA | NA | TRBV21-1 | CASSKRSPGTEAFF | TGTGCCAGCAGCAAAAGGTCCCCGGGAACTGAAGCTTTCTTT
TRBJ1-3 | NA | NA | TRBV6-1 | CASSVTGFSGTIYF | TGTGCCAGCAGTGTAACAGGGTTTAGTGGCACCATATATTTT
TRBJ2-1 | NA | NA | TRBV5-1 | CASSLGLTVSYNEQFF | TGCGCCAGCAGCTTGGGTTTAACTGTCTCCTACAATGAGCAGTTCTTC
TRBJ2-5 | NA | NA | TRBV6-6 | CASRPGARETQYF | TGTGCCAGCAGGCCGGGGGCCCGGGAGACCCAGTACTTC
TRBJ2-1 | TRBD1 | few | TRBV11-3 | CASSPDRVSYEQFF | TGTGCCAGCAGCCCGGACAGGGTCAGTTATGAGCAGTTCTTC
TRBJ1-4 | NA | NA | TRBV9 | CASSGPGLKKLFF | TGTGCCAGCAGCGGACCGGGACTTAAAAAACTGTTTTTT
TRBJ2-2 | NA | NA | TRBV9 | CASSVALAGVGELFF | TGTGCCAGCAGCGTAGCCCTGGCGGGCGTCGGGGAGCTGTTTTTT
TRBJ2-7 | NA | NA | TRBV6-6 | CASSYDITYEQYF | TGTGCCAGCAGTTACGACATAACCTACGAGCAGTACTTC
TRBJ1-2 | NA | NA | TRBV30 | CAWRGRGGYGYTF | TGTGCCTGGAGGGGGAGGGGAGGCTATGGCTACACCTTC
TRBJ1-3 | NA | NA | TRBV6-6 | CAIGGSSGNTIYF | TGTGCCATCGGGGGTAGCTCTGGAAACACCATATATTTT
TRBJ1-1 | NA | NA | TRBV7-9 | CASSLLVNTEAFF | TGTGCCAGCAGCTTACTAGTGAACACTGAAGCTTTCTTT
TRBJ2-3 | NA | NA | TRBV5-1 | CASSLVGRSTDTQYF | TGCGCCAGCAGCTTGGTTGGGCGGTCGACAGATACGCAGTATTTT
TRBJ1-2 | NA | NA | TRBV9 | CASSVVEGGYTF | TGTGCCAGCAGCGTAGTTGAGGGCGGCTACACCTTC
TRBJ1-1 | NA | few | TRBV29-1 | CSVSGFGTEAFF | TGCAGCGTCTCCGGGTTTGGCACTGAAGCTTTCTTT
TRBJ2-7 | NA | NA | TRBV30 | CAWSPQGGAYEQYF | TGTGCCTGGAGTCCCCAGGGGGGAGCCTACGAGCAGTACTTC
TRBJ1-1 | NA | NA | TRBV5-1 | CASSPSGGVFTEAFF | TGCGCCAGCAGCCCGTCCGGTGGGGTTTTCACTGAAGCTTTCTTT
TRBJ2-1 | TRBD1 | once | TRBV19 | CASRRQGVSGNEQFF | TGTGCCAGTAGAAGACAGGGAGTTTCTGGGAATGAGCAGTTCTTC
TRBJ1-3 | TRBD1 | NA | TRBV5-5 | CASSLGVFTGDGNTIYF | TGTGCCAGCAGCTTGGGGGTTTTTACAGGGGATGGAAACACCATATATTTT
TRBJ2-7 | NA | NA | TRBV2 | CASSDRYPLLYF | TGTGCCAGCAGTGACAGGTACCCACTCCTGTACTTC
TRBJ2-1 | NA | NA | TRBV7-9 | CASGNSYNEQFF | TGTGCCAGCGGTAACTCCTACAATGAGCAGTTCTTC
TRBJ1-2 | NA | NA | TRBV19 | CASSYPGISYGYTF | TGTGCCAGTAGTTACCCCGGGATCTCCTATGGCTACACCTTC
TRBJ2-7 | TRBD2 | NA | TRBV9 | CASSVDSGRGSYEQYF | TGTGCCAGCAGCGTAGATAGCGGGAGGGGTTCCTACGAGCAGTACTTC
TRBJ1-2 | NA | NA | TRBV2 | CASSDGPWYGYTF | TGTGCCAGCAGTGACGGACCATGGTATGGCTACACCTTC
TRBJ2-3 | NA | NA | TRBV30 | CAWGVGTRTDTQYF | TGTGCCTGGGGGGTCGGGACTCGCACAGATACGCAGTATTTT
TRBJ2-1 | NA | NA | TRBV5-4 | CASRLDLLQHNEQFF | TGTGCCAGCAGACTGGACCTACTTCAGCACAATGAGCAGTTCTTC
TRBJ2-2 | TRBD1 | once | TRBV27 | CASSSTGINTGELFF | TGTGCCAGCAGTTCGACAGGGATAAACACCGGGGAGCTGTTTTTT
TRBJ2-1 | NA | once | TRBV30 | CAWGTRVEDNEQFF | TGTGCCTGGGGGACAAGGGTAGAGGACAATGAGCAGTTCTTC
TRBJ2-3 | TRBD2 | NA | TRBV18 | CASSPLAGRSISSTDTQYF | TGTGCCAGCTCCCCACTAGCGGGAAGATCTATTTCTAGCACAGATACGCAGTATTTT